A selection of T cell receptor beta chains follows, all from one sample in a study of identical twins. TCRdb called the 5' RACE reads again in MiXCR, with one record for every CDR3 protein. This sample carries about 1.7 million distinct CDR3 sequences, under 35% of them seen once, and the ten largest clones take 0.25% to 0.3%. The source material was cord blood. The receptors shown here come from a newborn girl in good health. CDR3s include the opening cysteine and the closing phenylalanine or tryptophan. D genes are given only for firm matches. Not every row has a clone size; where given, it reads once, few, many or a size class.

CDR3 length | J gene | clone size | V gene | D gene | CDR3 DNA | CDR3 protein
15 | TRBJ1-6 | . | TRBV2 | TRBD1 | TGTGCCAGCACCCGACAGGGGGGACGTAATTCACCCCTCCACTTT | CASTRQGGRNSPLHF
15 | TRBJ2-5 | . | TRBV2 | TRBD2 | TGTGCCAGCAGTCTCATGGGGGGGAACCAAGAGACCCAGTACTTC | CASSLMGGNQETQYF
14 | TRBJ2-7 | few | TRBV2 | TRBD2 | TGTGCCAGCTCTAGACTAGCGGGTATCAACGAGCAGTACTTC | CASSRLAGINEQYF
15 | TRBJ2-7 | . | TRBV4-2 | . | TGTGCCAGCAGCCAAGGGGTAGTGGGAGGAATCGAGCAGTACTTC | CASSQGVVGGIEQYF
13 | TRBJ2-7 | few | TRBV5-6 | . | TGTGCCAGCAGTCTAAGGTACACCTACGAGCAGTACTTC | CASSLRYTYEQYF
13 | TRBJ2-5 | . | TRBV15 | TRBD2 | TGTGCCACAGGACTAGCTCCCCAAGAGACCCAGTACTTC | CATGLAPQETQYF
17 | TRBJ1-5 | . | TRBV4-2 | . | TGTGCCAGCAGCCCCAGTTGGGCAGCTTATAGCAATCAGCCCCAGCATTTT | CASSPSWAAYSNQPQHF
17 | TRBJ1-5 | . | TRBV15 | . | TGTGCCACCAGCAGAGATCATGGTCGGGGGGCTAATCAGCCCCAGCATTTT | CATSRDHGRGANQPQHF
16 | TRBJ1-5 | . | TRBV20-1 | . | TGCAGTGCCCAACCAACCCCCTACCCGGGCAATCAGCCCCAGCATTTT | CSAQPTPYPGNQPQHF
16 | TRBJ2-3 | . | TRBV7-6 | TRBD2 | TGTGCCAGCACCCTCGACTCTAGCGGGAGCACAGATACGCAGTATTTT | CASTLDSSGSTDTQYF
15 | TRBJ2-7 | few | TRBV5-1 | . | TGCGCCAGCACTGCAGTGGCGGGGGCAGCCTACGAGCAGTACTTC | CASTAVAGAAYEQYF
17 | TRBJ2-3 | . | TRBV5-6 | TRBD2 | TGTGCCAGCAGCTGGGGACTAGCGAGGGCTAGCACAGATACGCAGTATTTT | CASSWGLARASTDTQYF
16 | TRBJ2-1 | . | TRBV4-2 | TRBD2 | TGTGCCTGCAGCCAATTAGGGACTAGCGGGGGCAATGAGCAGTTCTTC | CACSQLGTSGGNEQFF
18 | TRBJ2-3 | . | TRBV4-2 | TRBD2 | TGTGCCAGCAGCCAAGATCTCCGGACTAGCGGGGGGGCTCGTGCGCAGTATTTT | CASSQDLRTSGGARAQYF
14 | TRBJ1-4 | . | TRBV28 | . | TGTGCCAGCAGTTCAGGGGTCGGTAATGAAAAACTGTTTTTT | CASSSGVGNEKLFF
15 | TRBJ2-7 | once | TRBV11-2 | TRBD2 | TGTGCCAGCAGCTCCCGACTAGCGGTCCGGTACGAGCAGTACTTC | CASSSRLAVRYEQYF
13 | TRBJ2-7 | . | TRBV29-1 | TRBD2 | TGCAGCGCCTTACTAGCGGGAGAGTACGAGCAGTACTTC | CSALLAGEYEQYF
14 | TRBJ1-2 | . | TRBV30 | . | TGTGCCTGGAGTGTACAGGGAAGTAACTATGGCTACACCTTC | CAWSVQGSNYGYTF
13 | TRBJ1-6 | . | TRBV11-2 | . | TGTGCCAGCAGTCTAACTTATAATTCACCCCTCCACTTT | CASSLTYNSPLHF
16 | TRBJ2-3 | . | TRBV5-1 | TRBD2 | TGCGCCAGCAGCTTAAACCTAGCGGGAGTAACAGATACGCAGTATTTT | CASSLNLAGVTDTQYF
14 | TRBJ1-5 | once | TRBV2 | TRBD1 | TGTGCCAGCAGTGGGGACAGGGCTCTGTTGCCCCAGCATTTT | CASSGDRALLPQHF
17 | TRBJ2-3 | few | TRBV13 | TRBD2 | TGTGCCAGCAGCGATGGAGAGCGGGAGGGAAGCACAGATACGCAGTATTTT | CASSDGEREGSTDTQYF
16 | TRBJ2-5 | few | TRBV7-2 | . | TGTGCCAGCAGCTTAGATCCCAGGCGTAAGCGAGAGACCCAGTACTTC | CASSLDPRRKRETQYF